Listed below are T cell receptor beta chains from one sample, sequenced in a study of Ad26.COV2.S vaccination and SARS-CoV-2 variants. The assay was immunoSEQ multiplex PCR, and TCRdb's table has in-frame clones only and misses some. The sample has about 410,000 clones, more than 85% seen once; the top ten hold roughly 3%. The source material was peripheral blood, sampled in a trial of Ad26.COV2.S vaccine versus placebo. The receptors originated from a person aged 18-65 years who received the Ad26.COV2.S COVID-19 vaccine or a placebo. CDR3s leave out the opening cysteine and the closing phenylalanine or tryptophan.

v_gene: TRBV4-1
j_gene: TRBJ1-1
CDR3aa: ASSQATGGLRNTEAF

v_gene: TRBV7-8
j_gene: TRBJ2-7
CDR3aa: ASSLGFLGGGFYEQY

v_gene: TRBV5-5
j_gene: TRBJ2-7
CDR3aa: ASSLAGGYDEQY

v_gene: TRBV7-9
j_gene: TRBJ1-2
CDR3aa: ASSSGVYGYT

v_gene: TRBV4-3
j_gene: TRBJ2-7
CDR3aa: ASSQDRSASYEQY

v_gene: TRBV18
j_gene: TRBJ2-1
CDR3aa: ASSYTGASYNEQF

v_gene: TRBV24-1
j_gene: TRBJ2-3
CDR3aa: ATSDNTALWRDDTQY

v_gene: TRBV6-5
j_gene: TRBJ1-3
CDR3aa: ASRITGTGNTIY

v_gene: TRBV5-1
j_gene: TRBJ1-1
CDR3aa: ASSAGLLINTEAF

v_gene: TRBV4-2
j_gene: TRBJ1-3
CDR3aa: ASSQGLISGQGTLSSGNTIY

v_gene: TRBV10-3
j_gene: TRBJ2-7
CDR3aa: AISGKDGYEQY

v_gene: TRBV1
j_gene: TRBJ2-2
CDR3aa: TSSQDLRIAGHTGELF

v_gene: TRBV5-5
j_gene: TRBJ1-2
CDR3aa: ASSPSQGRYGYT

v_gene: TRBV7-9
j_gene: TRBJ2-1
CDR3aa: ASSSMGDTINPYNEQF

v_gene: TRBV6-2/TRBV6-3
j_gene: TRBJ2-5
CDR3aa: ASSYSPLFRVPRETQY

v_gene: TRBV6-5
j_gene: TRBJ2-7
CDR3aa: ASRVSTGVYEQY

v_gene: TRBV7-2
j_gene: TRBJ2-3
CDR3aa: ASSPGGTGSTDTQY

v_gene: TRBV7-2
j_gene: TRBJ1-4
CDR3aa: ASSLAARDRTEKLF

v_gene: TRBV18
j_gene: TRBJ1-1
CDR3aa: ASSPLSAEAF

v_gene: TRBV2
j_gene: TRBJ2-1
CDR3aa: ASSTQRGAYNEQF

v_gene: TRBV11-2
j_gene: TRBJ2-5
CDR3aa: ASSSSFWGEETQY

v_gene: TRBV6-6
j_gene: TRBJ1-5
CDR3aa: ASSPPGASEPQH

v_gene: TRBV6-6
j_gene: TRBJ2-7
CDR3aa: ASSGTVRVLDEQY

v_gene: TRBV4-1
j_gene: TRBJ1-5
CDR3aa: ASSQVVGQGTQPQH

v_gene: TRBV3-1/TRBV3-2
j_gene: TRBJ2-1
CDR3aa: ASSQVYSGGVTF

v_gene: TRBV10-3
j_gene: TRBJ1-2
CDR3aa: ATRDSWTYGYT

v_gene: TRBV6-4
j_gene: TRBJ2-1
CDR3aa: ASSAEGYNEQF

v_gene: TRBV5-4
j_gene: TRBJ1-2
CDR3aa: ASSLQMEGGGT

v_gene: TRBV6-2/TRBV6-3
j_gene: TRBJ2-7
CDR3aa: ASSTLRGSYEQY

v_gene: TRBV3-1/TRBV3-2
j_gene: TRBJ1-6
CDR3aa: ATGMRNSNSPLH

v_gene: TRBV5-4
j_gene: TRBJ2-7
CDR3aa: ASSQGGTAYEQY

v_gene: TRBV10-2
j_gene: TRBJ2-5
CDR3aa: ASSENPSGGLGTQY

v_gene: TRBV6-5
j_gene: TRBJ2-1
CDR3aa: ASSWLGGYNEQF

v_gene: TRBV19
j_gene: TRBJ1-1
CDR3aa: ASSIVSADDTEAF

v_gene: TRBV6-5
j_gene: TRBJ2-6
CDR3aa: ASSNTESGANVLT

v_gene: TRBV18
j_gene: TRBJ1-5
CDR3aa: ASSRTGGDQPQH

v_gene: TRBV12-3/TRBV12-4
j_gene: TRBJ2-2
CDR3aa: ASSRTGELF

v_gene: TRBV20-1
j_gene: TRBJ2-7
CDR3aa: SASGDGSYEQY

v_gene: TRBV9
j_gene: TRBJ2-7
CDR3aa: ASSLGQSASYEQY

v_gene: TRBV11-2
j_gene: TRBJ1-3
CDR3aa: ASSFSMSSGNTIY

v_gene: TRBV5-1
j_gene: TRBJ2-1
CDR3aa: ASSWGLAGDNEQF

v_gene: TRBV11-2
j_gene: TRBJ2-2
CDR3aa: ASSRDTSTGELF

v_gene: TRBV2
j_gene: TRBJ2-2
CDR3aa: ASSVRGGGDTGELF

v_gene: TRBV27
j_gene: TRBJ1-5
CDR3aa: ASSTVNQPQH

v_gene: TRBV24-1
j_gene: TRBJ2-7
CDR3aa: IASYEQY

v_gene: TRBV6-5
j_gene: TRBJ1-1
CDR3aa: ASSYSGNSDSEAF

v_gene: TRBV4-1
j_gene: TRBJ2-3
CDR3aa: ASSLVGLGPDTQY

v_gene: TRBV5-4
j_gene: TRBJ1-1
CDR3aa: ASSLGTGRNTEAF

v_gene: TRBV6-1
j_gene: TRBJ1-3
CDR3aa: ASSEAEDAGNTIY

v_gene: TRBV5-4
j_gene: TRBJ1-4
CDR3aa: ASSFRGGGNEKLF

v_gene: TRBV6-6
j_gene: TRBJ2-2
CDR3aa: ASKTQGNAGELF

v_gene: TRBV2
j_gene: TRBJ2-7
CDR3aa: ASSDFGARRREQY

v_gene: TRBV6-5
j_gene: TRBJ1-5
CDR3aa: ASSLGTGLPQH

v_gene: TRBV7-6
j_gene: TRBJ1-4
CDR3aa: ASSSIRHPGTEKLF

v_gene: TRBV5-4
j_gene: TRBJ2-7
CDR3aa: ASSSRDRDDEQY

v_gene: TRBV7-9
j_gene: TRBJ2-7
CDR3aa: ASSLVGPYEQY

v_gene: TRBV18
j_gene: TRBJ2-3
CDR3aa: ASSPRGATDTQY

v_gene: TRBV10-3
j_gene: TRBJ2-6
CDR3aa: AAATGANVLT

v_gene: TRBV2
j_gene: TRBJ2-2
CDR3aa: ASSDDYTGELF